The next 31 T cell receptor beta chains were all read from a single sample in a study of cytomegalovirus exposure and HLA in healthy donors. Measured with immunoSEQ multiplex PCR; TCRdb has only the in-frame clones, and not every one. The data contain roughly 190,000 clones, roughly 86% of them singletons. The sequenced material came from PBMCs. These receptors originate from a woman under 30 in good health and CMV-seronegative.

The chain joins TRBV29-1 to TRBJ1-1; no clear D. Germline V gives CDR1 SQVTM, CDR2 ANQGSEA. V lost 7 bases to trimming and J lost 0 bases, with 15 bases between them. This CDR3 is 14 amino acids long. This chain's CDR3 is CSASEGPLNTEAFF. The CDR3 nucleotides read TGCAGCGCCAGCGAAGGCCCTCTGAACACTGAAGCTTTCTTT.

J is TRBJ1-1 and V is TRBV19; D is perhaps TRBD1 (6 bases). CDR1 LNHDA and CDR2 SQIVND come from the germline V gene (reference sequence). Trimming left V 6 bases short and J 6 bases short, with 11 bases between. The CDR3 runs 12 residues. The CDR3 here is CASSPDSPEAFF. CDR3 coding DNA: TGTGCCAGTAGCCCGGACAGCCCTGAAGCTTTCTTT.

V usage is TRBV6-1 and J usage is TRBJ1-5; D possibly corresponds to TRBD1 (6 bases). V was pared by 4 bases and J by 3 bases, with 13 bases between. The CDR3 length is 15 residues. In germline, CDR1 is MNHNS, CDR2 SASEGT. As DNA, the CDR3 is TGTGCCAGCAGTGCACAGGGTAACCCCAATCAGCCCCAGCATTTT. Protein sequence: CASSAQGNPNQPQHF.

The genes are TRBV28 and TRBJ2-7, with 11 positions matching TRBD2. This CDR3 has 14 residues. CDR1 MDHEN and CDR2 SYDVKM come from the germline V gene. CDR3 region: CASSFVVSGGVLGV. The CDR3 nucleotides read TGTGCCAGCAGTTTCGTCGTTAGCGGGGGGGTTCTCGGCGTC.

The chain uses TRBV15 and TRBJ1-1, with TRBD1 as a possible D gene (5 bases). V was cut by 0 bases and J by 5 bases, with 13 bases left in between. The CDR3 spans 15 residues. Germline CDR1 and CDR2: LNHNV and YYDKDF (reference sequence). The CDR3 protein is CATSRDGGTVTEAFF. The CDR3, as DNA: TGTGCCACCAGCAGAGATGGGGGGACGGTTACTGAAGCTTTCTTT.

The chain combines TRBV29-1 with TRBJ2-5, with TRBD1 matching 7 bases. CDR1 is SQVTM, CDR2 ANQGSEA, per germline. The CDR3 runs 15 residues. V lost 6 bases and J lost 6; bases outside the gene matches: 16. The CDR3 region has the DNA TGCAGCGTCAACGGGCACCCTTCAGGGGGACAGACCCAGTACTTC. Protein sequence: CSVNGHPSGGQTQYF.

This chain connects TRBV9 to TRBJ1-1; D is perhaps TRBD1 (5 bases). Trimming removed 6 bases at V and 5 bases at J, with 17 bases between. Per the germline V gene, CDR1 is SGDLS and CDR2 is YYNGEE. This CDR3 contains 14 residues. The CDR3 here is CASTTAGENTEAFF. CDR3 bases: TGTGCCAGCACCACCGCGGGGGAGAATACTGAAGCTTTCTTT.

There are a few counts of this clone. The chain links TRBV6-1 to TRBJ2-2; no clear D gene. The CDR3 consists of 17 residues. With 2 bases removed from V and 1 base from J, the gap between germline ends came to 14 bases. CDR1 is MNHNS and CDR2 is SASEGT in the germline V gene. The CDR3 spells CASSESRLNRNTGELFF. CDR3 in DNA: TGTGCCAGCAGTGAATCTCGGCTGAACAGGAACACCGGGGAGCTGTTTTTT.

The chain has TRBV29-1 and TRBJ2-7, with TRBD1 identical over 7 bases. Per germline, CDR1 SQVTM and CDR2 ANQGSEA. The length of the CDR3 is 14 residues. V gave up 3 bases and J gave up 2 bases; unmatched junction bases: 7. The CDR3 spells CSVEEGQVAYEQYF. CDR3 sequence (DNA): TGCAGCGTTGAGGAAGGACAGGTAGCCTACGAGCAGTACTTC.

This clone was recorded only once. V is TRBV2 and J is TRBJ1-1; D call uncertain. The CDR3 spans 14 residues. Germline-derived CDR1 and CDR2 are SNHLY and FYNNEI. Trimming removed 4 bases from V and 4 bases from J, with 13 bases in between. CDR3 sequence (DNA): TGTGCCAGCAGTGTGCGCAAATCAGGCACTGAAGCTTTCTTT. This encodes CASSVRKSGTEAFF.

The genes are TRBV9 and TRBJ1-5, with D possibly matching TRBD1 (6 bases). Trimming left V 4 bases short and J 4 bases short, with 15 bases between. Germline CDR1 and CDR2: SGDLS and YYNGEE. The CDR3 has 15 residues. The CDR3 protein is CASSTDPTGNQPQHF. The CDR3 nucleotides are TGTGCCAGCAGCACGGACCCCACAGGGAATCAGCCCCAGCATTTT. Supplemented by reference TRBV9 and TRBJ1-5, the full variable domain reads DSGVTQTPKHLITATGQRVTLRCSPRSGDLSVYWYQQSLDQGLQFLIQYYNGEERAKGNILERFSAQQFPDLHSELNLSSLELGDSALYFCASSTDPTGNQPQHFGDGTRLSIL.

The V call is TRBV6-1, the J call TRBJ2-3; a possible D gene is TRBD2 (6 bases). The CDR3 covers 14 residues. Trimming took off 8 bases at V and 5 bases at J, with 17 bases between the two ends. From germline, CDR1 is MNHNS and CDR2 SASEGT. The CDR3 sequence: CASARGGRGDTQYF. The DNA for the CDR3 is TGTGCCAGCGCCCGGGGCGGGCGGGGAGATACGCAGTATTTT.

The chain carries TRBV5-1 and TRBJ2-1, with D tentatively TRBD1 (5 bases). Germline values: CDR1 SGHRS, CDR2 YFSETQ. The CDR3 runs to 15 residues. The V and J ends lost 0 bases and 4 bases respectively, with 11 bases between them. DNA for the CDR3: TGCGCCAGCAGCTTGGGACAGAGTTTTTACAATGAGCAGTTCTTC. As protein: CASSLGQSFYNEQFF. Based on the CDR3 plus reference TRBV5-1 and TRBJ2-1, the full variable domain is KAGVTQTPRYLIKTRGQQVTLSCSPISGHRSVSWYQQTPGQGLQFLFEYFSETQRNKGNFPGRFSGRQFSNSRSEMNVSTLELGDSALYLCASSLGQSFYNEQFFGPGTRLTVL.

This chain links TRBV5-6 with TRBJ1-1; D unresolved. Germline-derived CDR1 and CDR2 are SGHDT and YYEEEE. V was cut by 0 bases and J by 5 bases, with 8 bases left in between. The CDR3 length is 13 residues. The CDR3 here is CASSLGGGTEAFF. In DNA form, the CDR3 reads TGTGCCAGCAGCTTGGGGGGAGGGACTGAAGCTTTCTTT.

The chain combines TRBV2 with TRBJ1-1, with D uncertain. The CDR3 extends over 14 amino acids. V dropped 3 bases and J dropped 3 bases, with 11 bases sitting between them. In germline, CDR1 is SNHLY, CDR2 FYNNEI. The CDR3 DNA follows: TGTGCCAGCAGTGATTCGGGCGGGGACACTGAAGCTTTCTTT. This gives the protein CASSDSGGDTEAFF.

The chain carries TRBV7-9 and TRBJ2-7; tentatively, D is TRBD1 (5 bases). The CDR3 sequence is 15 residues long. Trimming removed 2 bases from V and 0 bases from J, with 11 bases in between. Per the germline V gene, CDR1 is SEHNR and CDR2 is FQNEAQ (reference sequence). CDR3 in DNA: TGTGCCAGCAGCTTAACGACAGAGTTCTCCTACGAGCAGTACTTC. Its protein product is CASSLTTEFSYEQYF. Full variable domain (remainder filled in from reference TRBV7-9 and TRBJ2-7): DTGVSQNPRHKITKRGQNVTFRCDPISEHNRLYWYRQTLGQGPEFLTYFQNEAQLEKSRLLSDRFSAERPKGSFSTLEIQRTEQGDSAMYLCASSLTTEFSYEQYFGPGTRLTVT.

The V call is TRBV19, the J call TRBJ1-2; D uncertain. V shed 0 bases and J shed 4 bases, with 12 bases lying between them. Germline assignment: CDR1 LNHDA and CDR2 SQIVND (reference sequence). CDR3 length: 15 amino acids. DNA of the CDR3: TGTGCCAGTAGTATAGATCTTGAGGAGACCTATGGCTACACCTTC. Amino acids: CASSIDLEETYGYTF.

This clone came up once. The V call is TRBV19, the J call TRBJ1-2, with D perhaps TRBD1 (6 bases). The V end lost 6 bases, the J end lost 3 bases, and 14 bases lay between the germline ends. The CDR3 runs to 14 residues. Germline V gene data show CDR1 as LNHDA and CDR2 as SQIVND (reference sequence). The CDR3 protein is CASRSHQGYYGYTF. The CDR3, as DNA: TGTGCCAGTAGATCACATCAGGGGTACTATGGCTACACCTTC. The full variable domain, completed using reference TRBV19 and TRBJ1-2, is DGGITQSPKYLFRKEGQNVTLSCEQNLNHDAMYWYRQDPGQGLRLIYYSQIVNDFQKGDIAEGYSVSREKKESFPLTVTSAQKNPTAFYLCASRSHQGYYGYTFGSGTRLTVV.

The rearrangement uses TRBV20-1 and TRBJ2-5; TRBD2 is a possible D gene (6 bases). V gave up 6 bases and J gave up 7 bases, with 12 bases separating them. From germline, CDR1 is DFQATT and CDR2 SNEGSKA (reference sequence). The CDR3 length is 11 residues. The CDR3 region is CSAPVGGTQYF. In DNA form, the CDR3 reads TGCAGTGCCCCAGTGGGGGGGACCCAGTACTTC.

The CDR3 loop is CASDLRGDYAFF. The DNA of the CDR3 is TGTGCCAGCGACCTTCGGGGTGACTATGCTTTCTTT. The chain combines TRBV19 with TRBJ1-1; D remains unclear. This CDR3 is built from 12 residues. CDR1 and CDR2 from the germline V gene are LNHDA and SQIVND (reference sequence). With 9 bases removed from V and 11 bases from J, the gap between germline ends came to 19 bases.

This clone was observed a single time. The chain carries TRBV5-3 and TRBJ1-5, with D uncertain. TRBV5-3 is flagged as an ORF with uncertain function. The CDR3 is made up of 14 amino acids. The germline V and J ends were trimmed by 0 bases and 6 bases, with 10 bases remaining between them. CDR3 protein: CARSLGQVRQPQHF. Written as DNA, the CDR3 is TGTGCCAGAAGCTTGGGGCAGGTCCGTCAGCCCCAGCATTTT.

This sequence joins TRBV4-2 and TRBJ2-1; 8 bases are shared with TRBD2. CDR3 length: 16 amino acids. Germline V lookup: CDR1 LGHNA, CDR2 YNFKEQ. J was trimmed by 9 bases and V by 1 base; bases with no gene match: 11. The CDR3 sequence is CASSQVYSGGLGEQFF. The CDR3 coding sequence is TGTGCCAGCAGCCAAGTTTACAGCGGGGGCCTCGGTGAGCAGTTCTTC.

The chain links TRBV7-3 to TRBJ1-1, with D tentatively TRBD1 (6 bases). The V end lost 8 bases, the J end lost 0 bases, and 10 bases lay between the germline ends. The CDR3 is made up of 13 amino acids. CDR1 SGHTA and CDR2 FQGTGA come from the germline V gene. The CDR3 reads CASGRTVNTEAFF. Written as DNA, the CDR3 is TGTGCCAGCGGACGGACAGTGAACACTGAAGCTTTCTTT. The full variable domain, its missing parts supplied by reference TRBV7-3 and TRBJ1-1, is GAGVSQTPSNKVTEKGKYVELRCDPISGHTALYWYRQSLGQGPEFLIYFQGTGAADDSGLPNDRFFAVRPEGSVSTLKIQRTERGDSAVYLCASGRTVNTEAFFGQGTRLTVV.

V and J are TRBV7-9 and TRBJ1-2, with 8 bases fitting TRBD1. With V trimmed by 1 base and J by 6 bases, 1 base remained unmatched. The germline CDR1 and CDR2 sequences are SEHNR and FQNEAQ (reference sequence). This CDR3 contains 13 residues. The CDR3 is CASSLVTGDGYTF. The CDR3 bases are TGTGCCAGCAGCTTAGTGACAGGGGATGGCTACACCTTC.

The chain carries TRBV18 and TRBJ1-1; 7 bases fit TRBD1. This CDR3 region has 16 residues. Trimming removed 2 bases from V and 1 base from J; junction bases left unmatched: 7. Germline V gene lookup returns CDR1 KGHSH and CDR2 LQKENI. For the CDR3, the DNA is TGTGCCAGCTCACCAAAATCCGGGACAGCGAACACTGAAGCTTTCTTT. Translating it yields CASSPKSGTANTEAFF.

The chain carries TRBV4-1 and TRBJ2-7, with D maybe TRBD1 (6 bases). CDR1 and CDR2 (germline): MGHRA, YSYEKL. The length of the CDR3 is 13 residues. V shed 3 bases and J shed 4 bases, with 10 bases lying between them. In DNA form, the CDR3 reads TGCGCCAGCAGCCAGAAGGACAGTTACGAGCAGTACTTC. This gives the protein CASSQKDSYEQYF.

The chain is built from TRBV2 and TRBJ2-1; TRBD2 matches 7 bases. V gave up 4 bases and J gave up 8 bases; unmatched junction bases: 8. CDR1 is SNHLY and CDR2 is FYNNEI in the germline V gene. This CDR3 spans 14 amino acids. The CDR3 here is CASSADGGKHEQFF. DNA for the CDR3: TGTGCCAGCAGTGCGGACGGGGGGAAACATGAGCAGTTCTTC.

The chain links TRBV6-1 to TRBJ1-5; 7 nucleotides agree with TRBD1. The CDR3 spans 15 residues. From germline, CDR1 is MNHNS and CDR2 SASEGT. V trimming: 6 bases; J trimming: 5 bases; junction bases outside the gene matches: 10. The CDR3 here is CASRRQGSSDQPQHF. Written as DNA, the CDR3 is TGTGCCAGCAGGAGACAGGGTAGCAGCGATCAGCCCCAGCATTTT.

The V gene is TRBV18, the J gene TRBJ2-7; possible D gene TRBD2, 5 bases. The V end was cut by 1 base, the J end by 2 bases, with 12 bases between. The CDR3 is 15 residues long. Per the germline V gene, CDR1 is KGHSH and CDR2 is LQKENI. DNA of the CDR3: TGTGCCAGCTCACCACAAGAGGGCGGAACCTACGAGCAGTACTTC. Protein sequence: CASSPQEGGTYEQYF. Using reference TRBV18 and TRBJ2-7 for the parts outside the CDR3, the full variable domain is NAGVMQNPRHLVRRRGQEARLRCSPMKGHSHVYWYRQLPEEGLKFMVYLQKENIIDESGMPKERFSAEFPKEGPSILRIQQVVRGDSAAYFCASSPQEGGTYEQYFGPGTRLTVT.

The chain is built from TRBV11-2 and TRBJ2-7; D gene uncertain. This CDR3 has 13 amino acids. V was pared by 5 bases and J by 4 bases, with 12 bases between. Germline CDR1 and CDR2: SGHAT and FQNNGV. CDR3 nucleotide sequence: TGTGCCAGCAGCCCCCACTTGGAGTACGAGCAGTACTTC. It is translated as CASSPHLEYEQYF.

This chain joins TRBV5-4 and TRBJ1-4, with 7 bases aligning to TRBD1. The junction had 6 bases not matched to a gene; V was cut back by 4 bases and J by 0 bases. CDR3 length: 16 residues. In germline, CDR1 is SGHNT, CDR2 YYREEE (reference sequence). The CDR3 DNA reads TGTGCCAGCAGCCCTAGACAGGGACCAACTAATGAAAAACTGTTTTTT. This encodes CASSPRQGPTNEKLFF.